The next 26 T cell receptor beta chains were all read from a single sample in a study of OX40 agonist ivuxolimab in advanced cancers. The table came from immunoSEQ multiplex PCR; TCRdb's copy has only in-frame clones and leaves some out. The data show around 20,000 clones, 65% to 90% seen once. The sequencing here drew on CD4+ or CD8+ T cells sorted from blood, taken in a trial of the OX40 agonist ivuxolimab. Receptors originate from an adult with an advanced solid tumor such as melanoma, head and neck, liver or kidney cancer.

The genes are TRBV2 and TRBJ1-1; D not resolved. The V and J ends lost 7 bases and 4 bases respectively, with 13 bases between them. From germline, CDR1 is SNHLY and CDR2 FYNNEI. This CDR3 has 13 residues. The CDR3 loop reads CASTPMDLTEAFF. The CDR3 bases are TGTGCCAGCACTCCGATGGACCTCACTGAAGCTTTCTTT.

The chain has TRBV11-2 and TRBJ2-2, with D perhaps TRBD2 (5 bases). The CDR3 consists of 13 residues. In germline, CDR1 is SGHAT, CDR2 FQNNGV. V lost 5 bases and J 6 bases, leaving 10 bases between the germline ends. Here the CDR3 DNA reads TGTGCCAGCAGCGCGGGCTGGTCCGGGGAGCTGTTTTTT. This sequence encodes CASSAGWSGELFF.

This clone was counted a single time. J is TRBJ2-3 and V is TRBV7-2; D gene uncertain. This CDR3 has 12 residues. Germline loops: CDR1 SGHTA, CDR2 FQGNSA. Trimming removed 5 bases at V and 0 bases at J, with 3 bases between. The CDR3 here is CASSESTDTQYF. The CDR3 bases are TGTGCCAGCAGCGAGAGCACAGATACGCAGTATTTT.

The chain has TRBV15 and TRBJ2-1, with D possibly called TRBD1 or TRBD2 (5 bases each). Germline V gene lookup returns CDR1 LNHNV and CDR2 YYDKDF (reference sequence). CDR3 length: 14 residues. The germline V and J ends were trimmed by 3 bases and 4 bases, with 10 bases remaining between them. CDR3 coding DNA: TGTGCCACCAGCAGGGGGGACCCTTACAATGAGCAGTTCTTC. Residues: CATSRGDPYNEQFF.

This clone was detected only a few times. This chain links TRBV5-5 with TRBJ1-3; D might be TRBD1 (6 bases). Germline V gene data show CDR1 as SGHKS and CDR2 as YYEKEE (reference sequence). V was shortened by 0 bases and J by 4 bases, with 11 bases between the two germline ends. The CDR3 extends over 15 amino acids. The CDR3 region is CASSLDRAAGNTIYF. Written as DNA, the CDR3 is TGTGCCAGCAGCTTGGACAGGGCCGCAGGAAACACCATATATTTT.

The V call is TRBV7-1, the J call TRBJ2-6; D remains ambiguous. TRBV7-1 qualifies as an ORF whose function is uncertain. The V end lost 4 bases, the J end lost 6 bases, and 10 bases lay between the germline ends. The CDR3 totals 14 residues. CDR3 region: CASSLVGSANVLTF. The DNA for the CDR3 is TGTGCCAGCAGCTTAGTCGGGTCGGCCAACGTCCTGACTTTC.

This chain joins TRBV7-2 and TRBJ2-5; unclear D gene. Germline V gives CDR1 SGHTA, CDR2 FQGNSA. The CDR3 totals 15 residues. V dropped 5 bases and J dropped 1 base, with 14 bases sitting between them. The CDR3 spells CASSPPASSQETQYF. For the CDR3, the DNA is TGTGCCAGCAGCCCCCCCGCCTCAAGCCAAGAGACCCAGTACTTC.

This rearrangement joins TRBV2 to TRBJ1-1; TRBD1 is a possible D gene (6 bases). The V gene lost 11 bases and the J gene lost 0 bases, with 13 bases spanning the gap. The CDR3 spans 13 residues. Germline assignment: CDR1 SNHLY and CDR2 FYNNEI. CDR3 amino acids: CAGKGQMNTEAFF. CDR3 sequence (DNA): TGTGCCGGAAAGGGACAAATGAACACTGAAGCTTTCTTT.

The rearrangement links TRBV9 to TRBJ2-5; TRBD1 aligns across 11 bases. Germline V lookup: CDR1 SGDLS, CDR2 YYNGEE. The CDR3 is 16 amino acids. With V trimmed by 0 bases and J by 5 bases, 6 bases remained unmatched. DNA for the CDR3: TGTGCCAGCAGCGTAGACGGGACAGGGGGTTCGGAGACCCAGTACTTC. Amino acid sequence: CASSVDGTGGSETQYF. Looking up the rest from reference TRBV9 and TRBJ2-5 gives the full variable domain: DSGVTQTPKHLITATGQRVTLRCSPRSGDLSVYWYQQSLDQGLQFLIQYYNGEERAKGNILERFSAQQFPDLHSELNLSSLELGDSALYFCASSVDGTGGSETQYFGPGTRLLVL.

CDR3 DNA: TGTGCCAGCAGCTTAGGTCGGGGACCTTCGGGAGAGACCCAGTACTTC. Its translation is CASSLGRGPSGETQYF. The genes are TRBV11-3 and TRBJ2-5, with D possibly being TRBD1 or TRBD2 (5 bases each). CDR3 length: 16 residues. Germline loops: CDR1 SGHNT, CDR2 YENEEA. V was shortened by 1 base and J by 4 bases, with 16 bases between the two germline ends.

V usage is TRBV9 and J usage is TRBJ2-3; 9 bases match TRBD1. J lost 2 bases, V lost 4 bases, and 5 bases had no gene match. The V gene's germline CDR1 is SGDLS and CDR2 YYNGEE. The CDR3 covers 15 residues. This CDR3 is CASSLGTGYTDTQYF. CDR3 DNA: TGTGCCAGCAGCCTCGGGACAGGGTACACAGATACGCAGTATTTT.

This clone was observed once. This sequence joins TRBV9 and TRBJ2-1; perhaps TRBD1 as D (6 bases). The CDR3 covers 16 residues. V lost 0 bases and J lost 3, with 13 bases in between. From germline, CDR1 is SGDLS and CDR2 YYNGEE. The CDR3 here is CASSVASGVGYNEQFF. The CDR3 bases are TGTGCCAGCAGCGTAGCTTCAGGGGTGGGCTACAATGAGCAGTTCTTC.

V is TRBV5-4 and J is TRBJ1-1; perhaps TRBD1 as D (6 bases). Germline V gives CDR1 SGHNT, CDR2 YYREEE (reference sequence). V lost 2 bases and J 1 base, leaving 12 bases between the germline ends. This CDR3 has 15 residues. CDR3 sequence (DNA): TGTGCCAGCAGCTTACAGGGTTCGGGGAACACTGAAGCTTTCTTT. This encodes CASSLQGSGNTEAFF.

This clone was detected a few times. The genes are TRBV2 and TRBJ1-6; weak D call: TRBD1 (6 bases). Trimming took 3 bases from V and 9 from J, leaving 9 bases between them. Germline V gives CDR1 SNHLY, CDR2 FYNNEI. The CDR3 runs 13 residues. The CDR3 region is CASSDGGGSPLHF. In DNA form, the CDR3 reads TGTGCCAGCAGTGATGGAGGGGGTTCACCCCTCCACTTT.

This clone occurred once. The rearrangement joins TRBV18 to TRBJ2-7; no clear D gene. V gave up 6 bases and J gave up 3 bases, with 12 bases separating them. This CDR3 region has 13 residues. In germline, CDR1 is KGHSH, CDR2 LQKENI. The CDR3 bases are TGTGCCAGCTCCCCCGCAGAGAGCTACGAGCAGTACTTC. This gives the protein CASSPAESYEQYF.

The V gene is TRBV9, the J gene TRBJ2-1; D uncertain. Germline CDR1 is SGDLS and CDR2 is YYNGEE. The V gene lost 0 bases and the J gene lost 4 bases, with 11 bases spanning the gap. The length of the CDR3 is 15 residues. The DNA of the CDR3 is TGTGCCAGCAGCGTAGATGACGGTCCTTACAATGAGCAGTTCTTC. Protein: CASSVDDGPYNEQFF. Full variable domain (outside the CDR3, taken from reference TRBV9 and TRBJ2-1): DSGVTQTPKHLITATGQRVTLRCSPRSGDLSVYWYQQSLDQGLQFLIQYYNGEERAKGNILERFSAQQFPDLHSELNLSSLELGDSALYFCASSVDDGPYNEQFFGPGTRLTVL.

The chain couples TRBV5-4 to TRBJ1-2; TRBD1 is a possible D gene (6 bases). CDR3 length: 13 residues. CDR1 SGHNT and CDR2 YYREEE come from the germline V gene (reference sequence). V lost 5 bases to trimming and J lost 4 bases, with 12 bases between them. In nucleotides, the CDR3 is TGTGCCAGCAGTTTTACAGGGCCCTATGGCTACACCTTC. It codes for CASSFTGPYGYTF.

CDR3: CASSLAPGQGNSPLHF. The CDR3 nucleotides are TGTGCCAGCAGCTTGGCCCCGGGACAGGGTAATTCACCCCTCCACTTT. This chain uses TRBV5-4 with TRBJ1-6; 9 nucleotides line up with TRBD1. Germline trimming cut 0 bases from V and 6 bases from J; bases unmatched to any gene: 4. CDR3 length equals 16 residues. Germline V gene data show CDR1 as SGHNT and CDR2 as YYREEE (reference sequence).

The chain carries TRBV9 and TRBJ2-7, with D possibly being TRBD1 (5 bases). Trimming pared 5 bases from V and 5 bases from J, leaving 17 bases between. CDR1 and CDR2 from the germline V gene are SGDLS and YYNGEE. The length of the CDR3 is 14 residues. This CDR3 is CASRSPSIRDEQYF. DNA for the CDR3: TGTGCCAGCAGGTCCCCCTCCATCAGGGACGAGCAGTACTTC.

V gene TRBV2 combines with J gene TRBJ2-1; D perhaps matches TRBD2 (5 bases). The ends were cut back, 1 base at V and 2 bases at J, with 9 bases in the middle. Germline values: CDR1 SNHLY, CDR2 FYNNEI. This CDR3 region has 15 residues. This CDR3 is CASSEGAGPYNEQFF. Written as DNA, the CDR3 is TGTGCCAGCAGTGAAGGGGCGGGCCCCTACAATGAGCAGTTCTTC.

This chain links TRBV5-4 with TRBJ2-3; tentatively, D is TRBD2 (7 bases). Trimming cost V 4 bases and J 4 bases, with 19 bases left between them. This CDR3 is built from 16 residues. From germline, CDR1 is SGHNT and CDR2 YYREEE (reference sequence). The CDR3 spells CASSLGGAGMADTQYF. CDR3 DNA: TGTGCCAGCAGCCTTGGGGGGGCCGGGATGGCAGATACGCAGTATTTT. Looking up the rest from reference TRBV5-4 and TRBJ2-3 gives the full variable domain: ETGVTQSPTHLIKTRGQQVTLRCSSQSGHNTVSWYQQALGQGPQFIFQYYREEENGRGNFPPRFSGLQFPNYSSELNVNALELDDSALYLCASSLGGAGMADTQYFGPGTRLTVL.

The chain combines TRBV6-5 with TRBJ2-1; TRBD1 agrees at 7 bases. The J segment lost 4 bases and the V segment lost 0 bases, leaving 6 bases of the junction unmatched. This CDR3 is 16 amino acids long. CDR1 is MNHEY, CDR2 SVGAGI, per germline. As DNA, the CDR3 is TGTGCCAGCAGTTACTCTGGGACAGAAGCTTACAATGAGCAGTTCTTC. It encodes CASSYSGTEAYNEQFF.

The CDR3 is CASSVSGGGETQYF. In DNA, the CDR3 is TGTGCCAGCAGCGTGTCTGGAGGGGGGGAGACCCAGTACTTC. This chain connects TRBV9 to TRBJ2-5; D could derive from TRBD1 or TRBD2 (6 bases each). V lost 2 bases to trimming and J lost 5 bases, with 13 bases between them. Germline CDR1 SGDLS, CDR2 YYNGEE. The CDR3 totals 14 residues. Using reference TRBV9 and TRBJ2-5 for the parts outside the CDR3, the full variable domain is DSGVTQTPKHLITATGQRVTLRCSPRSGDLSVYWYQQSLDQGLQFLIQYYNGEERAKGNILERFSAQQFPDLHSELNLSSLELGDSALYFCASSVSGGGETQYFGPGTRLLVL.

The chain is built from TRBV7-9 and TRBJ2-5; D unresolved. Germline values: CDR1 SEHNR, CDR2 FQNEAQ (reference sequence). Trimming took off 3 bases at V and 3 bases at J, with 5 bases between the two ends. The length of the CDR3 is 12 residues. CDR3 sequence: CASSFGEETQYF. DNA of the CDR3: TGTGCCAGCAGCTTCGGAGAAGAGACCCAGTACTTC.

This clone is medium-sized (0.01 to 0.1%) in the sample. Other DNA sequences within the sample encode an identical CDR3. The V call is TRBV30, the J call TRBJ2-3; tentatively, D is TRBD2 (5 bases). Looked up from germline, CDR1 is GTSNPN and CDR2 is SVGIG (reference sequence). This CDR3 has 10 amino acids. V shed 5 bases and J shed 6 bases, with 6 bases lying between them. CDR3 sequence reads: CAWGLDTQYF. The CDR3 coding sequence is TGTGCCTGGGGACTTGATACGCAGTATTTT.

This chain links TRBV6-1 with TRBJ2-7, with 8 positions matching TRBD1. V dropped 7 bases and J dropped 2; count of bases not matched to a gene: 10. The CDR3 has 15 amino acids. CDR1 is MNHNS and CDR2 is SASEGT in the germline V gene. CDR3 amino acids: CASNLGQGVTYEQYF. CDR3 nucleotide sequence: TGTGCCAGCAACCTCGGACAGGGTGTTACCTACGAGCAGTACTTC.